The 27 T cell receptor beta chains given below trace back to one sample, sequenced in a study of T-cell reconstitution after alpha-beta-depleted transplantation in children. The TCRbeta library incorporated unique molecular identifiers. One entry per CDR3 protein, called by TCRdb with MiXCR from the PCR reads. Of fewer than 750,000 distinct CDR3 sequences listed, 27% are singletons. This sample comprised PBMCs, obtained before TCRalphabeta/CD19-depleted stem cell transplant. These receptors were taken from a boy under two years old with Wiskott-Aldrich syndrome, due to receive a stem cell transplant.

DNA of the CDR3: TGTGCCAGCAGGTCCCGATTTGGTGGGTCGGGGTACGAGCAGTACTTC. Translating gives CASRSRFGGSGYEQYF. The chain has TRBV6-1 and TRBJ2-7; D possibly corresponds to TRBD2 (5 bases). V dropped 6 bases and J dropped 4 bases, with 22 bases sitting between them. CDR1 MNHNS and CDR2 SASEGT come from the germline V gene. CDR3 length equals 16 residues.

This chain connects TRBV20-1 to TRBJ2-1, with D hard to call. Trimming took off 6 bases at V and 2 bases at J, with 14 bases between the two ends. This CDR3 has 14 amino acids. Germline CDR1 reads DFQATT; CDR2 reads SNEGSKA (reference sequence). The CDR3 bases are TGCAGTGCCCGGTCGCGGTGGACCTACAATGAGCAGTTCTTC. Residues: CSARSRWTYNEQFF.

J is TRBJ2-5 and V is TRBV29-1; D uncertain. V lost 0 bases and J 5 bases, leaving 13 bases between the germline ends. The CDR3 covers 14 residues. The germline V gene encodes CDR1 SQVTM and CDR2 ANQGSEA. CDR3 region: CSVEDNGRRETQYF. For the CDR3, the DNA is TGCAGCGTTGAAGATAATGGGCGAAGGGAGACCCAGTACTTC.

The chain has TRBV5-1 and TRBJ2-7; no clear D. V was cut by 0 bases and J by 9 bases, with 16 bases left in between. Germline V gene sequence: CDR1 SGHRS, CDR2 YFSETQ. The CDR3 loop spans 14 amino acids. The CDR3 DNA sequence: TGCGCCAGCAGCTTGGAGGGTGCTAGTGGTGCGCAGTACTTC. As protein: CASSLEGASGAQYF.

The rearrangement joins TRBV6-1 to TRBJ1-6; 7 nucleotides align to TRBD1. Losses at the gene ends were 6 bases for V and 7 bases for J; bases not matched to a gene: 12. This CDR3 is built from 16 residues. Germline values: CDR1 MNHNS, CDR2 SASEGT. The DNA of the CDR3 is TGTGCCAGCAGCCGACAGGGTAGCAAGGGGAATTCACCCCTCCACTTT. This gives the protein CASSRQGSKGNSPLHF.

This sequence joins TRBV9 and TRBJ2-3, with TRBD2 matching 7 bases. Germline assignment: CDR1 SGDLS and CDR2 YYNGEE. Trimming cost V 4 bases and J 2 bases; bases outside gene matches: 10. The CDR3 is 16 residues long. CDR3 in DNA: TGTGCCAGCAGCTCCAGACCCGGGACTATCACAGATACGCAGTATTTT. Residues: CASSSRPGTITDTQYF.

This clonotype was counted only a few times. V is TRBV29-1 and J is TRBJ2-5; 13 positions match TRBD2. V was pared by 3 bases and J by 3 bases, with 4 bases of the junction left unmatched. CDR3 length: 15 residues. The germline gives CDR1 SQVTM, CDR2 ANQGSEA. The CDR3 region has the DNA TGCAGCGTTGAGGGGACTAGCGGGACAAAAGAGACCCAGTACTTC. Translating gives CSVEGTSGTKETQYF.

This clonotype was seen a few times. The V gene is TRBV9, the J gene TRBJ1-1, with TRBD1 as a possible D gene (5 bases). V shed 0 bases and J shed 3 bases, with 9 bases lying between them. The germline gives CDR1 SGDLS, CDR2 YYNGEE. This CDR3 comprises 14 residues. The CDR3 bases are TGTGCCAGCAGCGTAGGGGGCGATTACACTGAAGCTTTCTTT. This encodes CASSVGGDYTEAFF.

The sample holds many counts of this clonotype. This chain uses TRBV20-1 with TRBJ1-6; 9 positions agree with TRBD1. Germline V CDR1 and CDR2: DFQATT, SNEGSKA (reference sequence). Trimming removed 3 bases from V and 6 bases from J; junction bases left unmatched: 6. The CDR3 spans 15 residues. The chain's CDR3 is CSASPGTGSNSPLHF. CDR3 in DNA: TGCAGTGCTAGTCCCGGGACAGGGTCTAATTCACCCCTCCACTTT.

This clonotype was observed once. V usage is TRBV5-1 and J usage is TRBJ1-1; 7 bases match TRBD1. The CDR3 runs to 15 residues. Per the germline V gene, CDR1 is SGHRS and CDR2 is YFSETQ. Unmatched junction bases numbered 4, after V lost 0 bases and J lost 2 bases. CDR3 residues: CASSLVGQDNTEAFF. CDR3 bases: TGCGCCAGCAGCTTGGTCGGACAGGATAACACTGAAGCTTTCTTT. Drawing the rest from reference TRBV5-1 and TRBJ1-1, the complete variable domain is KAGVTQTPRYLIKTRGQQVTLSCSPISGHRSVSWYQQTPGQGLQFLFEYFSETQRNKGNFPGRFSGRQFSNSRSEMNVSTLELGDSALYLCASSLVGQDNTEAFFGQGTRLTVV.

This clonotype was detected a few times. This chain joins TRBV5-1 and TRBJ2-2, with D possibly called TRBD1 or TRBD2 (5 bases each). The CDR3 has 15 residues. V shed 4 bases and J shed 4 bases, with 14 bases lying between them. Germline V CDR1 and CDR2: SGHRS, YFSETQ. Here the CDR3 reads CASSETVGGTGELFF. CDR3 sequence (DNA): TGCGCCAGCAGCGAGACAGTTGGAGGCACCGGGGAGCTGTTTTTT.

The rearrangement joins TRBV6-1 to TRBJ1-4; unclear D gene. V was trimmed by 6 bases and J by 4 bases, leaving 15 bases between them. Germline lookup yields CDR1 MNHNS and CDR2 SASEGT. This CDR3 is built from 15 residues. CDR3 sequence reads: CASSLNVNVNEKLFF. CDR3 DNA sequence: TGTGCCAGCAGCCTTAACGTGAACGTTAATGAAAAACTGTTTTTT.

This clonotype was counted a few times. The chain carries TRBV5-1 and TRBJ2-2; 8 bases map to TRBD2. Germline V gives CDR1 SGHRS, CDR2 YFSETQ. This CDR3 region has 16 residues. J was trimmed by 4 bases and V by 4 bases; bases with no gene match: 9. The chain's CDR3 is CASSGLSGGGTGELFF. Written as DNA, the CDR3 is TGCGCCAGCAGCGGGCTCTCGGGAGGGGGCACCGGGGAGCTGTTTTTT.

The chain is built from TRBV25-1 and TRBJ2-1; D unresolved. V dropped 1 base and J dropped 0 bases, with 10 bases sitting between them. The CDR3 consists of 16 residues. CDR1 MGHDK and CDR2 SYGVNS come from the germline V gene. CDR3 amino acids: CASSESFGVSYNEQFF. For the CDR3, the DNA is TGTGCCAGCAGTGAATCTTTCGGCGTCTCCTACAATGAGCAGTTCTTC.

This clonotype was seen a few times. J is TRBJ1-6 and V is TRBV5-6; D is unresolved. This CDR3 has 15 amino acids. Germline CDR1 reads SGHDT; CDR2 reads YYEEEE. V gave up 2 bases and J gave up 7 bases, with 13 bases separating them. The CDR3 is CASSFLTRENSPLHF. CDR3 nucleotide sequence: TGTGCCAGCAGCTTTTTGACTAGGGAAAATTCACCCCTCCACTTT.

V and J are TRBV5-1 and TRBJ2-2; TRBD2 matches 11 bases. This CDR3 is built from 17 residues. With 3 bases clipped from V and 5 bases from J, the junction kept 9 bases outside the gene matches. The germline V gene has CDR1 SGHRS and CDR2 YFSETQ. CDR3 bases: TGCGCCAGCAGCTCTTCTAGCGGGAGGATGGGAACCGGGGAGCTGTTTTTT. This sequence encodes CASSSSSGRMGTGELFF.

V is TRBV7-2 and J is TRBJ2-3, with D possibly TRBD2 on 5 matching bases. The germline V and J ends were trimmed by 5 bases and 14 bases, with 17 bases remaining between them. The germline V gene has CDR1 SGHTA and CDR2 FQGNSA. CDR3 length: 12 amino acids. Written as DNA, the CDR3 is TGTGCCAGCAGCCTCGGGGTCTCGTGGGCGTATTTT. It codes for CASSLGVSWAYF.

In this sample, this clonotype turned up a few times. This chain uses TRBV15 with TRBJ2-7, with 7 bases matching TRBD1. Germline V CDR1 and CDR2: LNHNV, YYDKDF (reference sequence). The CDR3 runs 15 residues. With 2 bases clipped from V and 3 bases from J, the junction kept 7 bases outside the gene matches. Here the CDR3 DNA reads TGTGCCACCAGCAGAAACCGGGACAGCTACTACGAGCAGTACTTC. As protein: CATSRNRDSYYEQYF.

The CDR3 region has the DNA TGTGCCAGTACCGTTAACAATCAGCCCCAGCATTTT. Its translation is CASTVNNQPQHF. This rearrangement joins TRBV19 to TRBJ1-5; D unresolved. The germline V and J ends were trimmed by 7 bases and 3 bases, with 7 bases remaining between them. The CDR3 runs 12 residues. Germline CDR1 reads LNHDA; CDR2 reads SQIVND (reference sequence).

This clonotype was observed at least ten times. This rearrangement joins TRBV28 to TRBJ1-4, with D hard to call. Trimming removed 8 bases at V and 0 bases at J, with 13 bases between. The CDR3 extends over 15 amino acids. The germline CDR1 and CDR2 sequences are MDHEN and SYDVKM. The CDR3 is CASVSGGATNEKLFF. The CDR3 DNA reads TGTGCCAGCGTATCCGGCGGGGCAACTAATGAAAAACTGTTTTTT.

The table lists this clonotype with a few counts. This chain links TRBV29-1 with TRBJ1-2; 9 positions match TRBD1. Germline CDR1 and CDR2: SQVTM and ANQGSEA. CDR3 length: 12 residues. The J segment lost 8 bases and the V segment lost 6 bases, leaving 7 bases of the junction unmatched. Here the CDR3 reads CSVSDRGEGYTF. As DNA, the CDR3 is TGCAGCGTGTCGGACAGGGGTGAGGGCTACACCTTC.

The J gene is TRBJ2-4, the V gene TRBV20-1; D unclear. Deletions cut 4 bases from V and 2 bases from J, with 12 bases between. CDR3 length equals 14 residues. Germline loops: CDR1 DFQATT, CDR2 SNEGSKA (reference sequence). This CDR3 is CSAIGSVTKNIQYF. The CDR3 bases are TGCAGTGCTATCGGCAGCGTTACCAAAAACATTCAGTACTTC.

The chain joins TRBV2 to TRBJ1-1; weak D call: TRBD1 (6 bases). From germline, CDR1 is SNHLY and CDR2 FYNNEI. Trimming removed 7 bases from V and 7 bases from J, with 19 bases in between. This CDR3 comprises 14 residues. CDR3 residues: CASTEVGAVGEAFF. CDR3 sequence (DNA): TGTGCCAGCACCGAAGTGGGGGCAGTTGGTGAAGCTTTCTTT.

This clonotype was recorded a few times. The chain joins TRBV5-1 to TRBJ2-2; no clear D. The CDR3 covers 11 residues. V lost 6 bases, J lost 8 bases, and 8 bases lay in between. Germline CDR1 is SGHRS and CDR2 is YFSETQ. The CDR3 protein is CASTLAGELFF. The CDR3, as DNA: TGCGCCAGCACCCTTGCTGGGGAGCTGTTTTTT.

V is TRBV25-1 and J is TRBJ2-1, with TRBD1 matching over 9 bases. This CDR3 region has 15 residues. CDR1 and CDR2 (germline): MGHDK, SYGVNS. The J segment lost 9 bases and the V segment lost 3 bases, leaving 9 bases of the junction unmatched. Here the CDR3 DNA reads TGTGCCAGCAGTGAGCTGGGACAGGGAAAAAGTGAGCAGTTCTTC. Translating gives CASSELGQGKSEQFF. The variable domain in full, with the rest retrieved from reference TRBV25-1 and TRBJ2-1, is EADIYQTPRYLVIGTGKKITLECSQTMGHDKMYWYQQDPGMELHLIHYSYGVNSTEKGDLSSESTVSRIRTEHFPLTLESARPSHTSQYLCASSELGQGKSEQFFGPGTRLTVL.

This clonotype was seen ten or more times. This chain uses TRBV9 with TRBJ2-1; weak D call: TRBD2 (6 bases). Germline CDR1 SGDLS, CDR2 YYNGEE. This CDR3 contains 15 residues. V was cut by 3 bases and J by 1 base, with 11 bases left in between. The CDR3 DNA follows: TGTGCCAGCAGCGGTGCGGGGCAATCCTACAATGAGCAGTTCTTC. This encodes CASSGAGQSYNEQFF.

This clonotype has just a few counts. The rearrangement links TRBV11-2 to TRBJ1-1; TRBD1 might be the D (5 bases). Germline lookup yields CDR1 SGHAT and CDR2 FQNNGV. The V gene lost 5 bases and the J gene lost 7 bases, with 17 bases spanning the gap. The CDR3 runs to 14 residues. Here the CDR3 reads CASSPRAVGLEAFF. The CDR3 DNA sequence: TGTGCCAGCAGCCCTCGGGCGGTGGGACTTGAAGCTTTCTTT. Supplemented by reference TRBV11-2 and TRBJ1-1, the full variable domain reads EAGVAQSPRYKIIEKRQSVAFWCNPISGHATLYWYQQILGQGPKLLIQFQNNGVVDDSQLPKDRFSAERLKGVDSTLKIQPAKLEDSAVYLCASSPRAVGLEAFFGQGTRLTVV.